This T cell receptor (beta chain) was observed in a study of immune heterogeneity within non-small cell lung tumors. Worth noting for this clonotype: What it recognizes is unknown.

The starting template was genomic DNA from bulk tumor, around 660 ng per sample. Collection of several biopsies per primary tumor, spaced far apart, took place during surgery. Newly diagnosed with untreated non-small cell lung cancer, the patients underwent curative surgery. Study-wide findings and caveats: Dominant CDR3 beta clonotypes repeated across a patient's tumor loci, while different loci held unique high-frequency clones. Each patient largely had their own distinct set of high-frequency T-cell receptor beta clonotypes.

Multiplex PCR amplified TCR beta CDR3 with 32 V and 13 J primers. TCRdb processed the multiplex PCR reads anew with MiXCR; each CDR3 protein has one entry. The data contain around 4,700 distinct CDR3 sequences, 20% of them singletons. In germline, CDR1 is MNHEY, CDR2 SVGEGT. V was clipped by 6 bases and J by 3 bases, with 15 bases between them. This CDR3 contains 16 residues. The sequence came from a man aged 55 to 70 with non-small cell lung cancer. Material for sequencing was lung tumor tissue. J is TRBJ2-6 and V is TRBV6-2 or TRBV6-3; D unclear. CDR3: CASRGGLLLGANVLTF. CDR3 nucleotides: TGTGCCAGCAGAGGCGGCTTGTTGCTTGGGGCCAACGTCCTGACTTTC.